This TCR beta chain derives from a study of post-analysis software for immune sequencing data. Details on this clonotype: Antigen: not known.

The V and J ends lost 6 bases and 1 base respectively, with 18 bases between them. The CDR3 contains 15 residues. The germline V gene has CDR1 SQVTM and CDR2 ANQGSEA. TCR beta cDNA libraries included unique molecular identifiers. TCRdb analysed the PCR reads with MiXCR anew, one entry per CDR3 protein. Among 750,000 to 950,000 distinct CDR3 sequences listed, around 46% were seen once. Study-wide results and limits: There were five or six TRBV segments more frequent in patients than controls, and TRBV5-6, TRBV5-1 and TRBV20-1 were among them. Significantly decreased normalized Chao1 diversity was recorded for multiple sclerosis patients relative to controls.

J is TRBJ1-1 and V is TRBV29-1; possible D gene TRBD1, 5 bases. The sequencing sample was made of blood. This TCR was recovered from a girl under 18 with multiple sclerosis. CDR3 sequence: CSVRHAKTANTEAFF. As DNA, the CDR3 is TGCAGCGTCCGACACGCGAAGACAGCGAACACTGAAGCTTTCTTT.